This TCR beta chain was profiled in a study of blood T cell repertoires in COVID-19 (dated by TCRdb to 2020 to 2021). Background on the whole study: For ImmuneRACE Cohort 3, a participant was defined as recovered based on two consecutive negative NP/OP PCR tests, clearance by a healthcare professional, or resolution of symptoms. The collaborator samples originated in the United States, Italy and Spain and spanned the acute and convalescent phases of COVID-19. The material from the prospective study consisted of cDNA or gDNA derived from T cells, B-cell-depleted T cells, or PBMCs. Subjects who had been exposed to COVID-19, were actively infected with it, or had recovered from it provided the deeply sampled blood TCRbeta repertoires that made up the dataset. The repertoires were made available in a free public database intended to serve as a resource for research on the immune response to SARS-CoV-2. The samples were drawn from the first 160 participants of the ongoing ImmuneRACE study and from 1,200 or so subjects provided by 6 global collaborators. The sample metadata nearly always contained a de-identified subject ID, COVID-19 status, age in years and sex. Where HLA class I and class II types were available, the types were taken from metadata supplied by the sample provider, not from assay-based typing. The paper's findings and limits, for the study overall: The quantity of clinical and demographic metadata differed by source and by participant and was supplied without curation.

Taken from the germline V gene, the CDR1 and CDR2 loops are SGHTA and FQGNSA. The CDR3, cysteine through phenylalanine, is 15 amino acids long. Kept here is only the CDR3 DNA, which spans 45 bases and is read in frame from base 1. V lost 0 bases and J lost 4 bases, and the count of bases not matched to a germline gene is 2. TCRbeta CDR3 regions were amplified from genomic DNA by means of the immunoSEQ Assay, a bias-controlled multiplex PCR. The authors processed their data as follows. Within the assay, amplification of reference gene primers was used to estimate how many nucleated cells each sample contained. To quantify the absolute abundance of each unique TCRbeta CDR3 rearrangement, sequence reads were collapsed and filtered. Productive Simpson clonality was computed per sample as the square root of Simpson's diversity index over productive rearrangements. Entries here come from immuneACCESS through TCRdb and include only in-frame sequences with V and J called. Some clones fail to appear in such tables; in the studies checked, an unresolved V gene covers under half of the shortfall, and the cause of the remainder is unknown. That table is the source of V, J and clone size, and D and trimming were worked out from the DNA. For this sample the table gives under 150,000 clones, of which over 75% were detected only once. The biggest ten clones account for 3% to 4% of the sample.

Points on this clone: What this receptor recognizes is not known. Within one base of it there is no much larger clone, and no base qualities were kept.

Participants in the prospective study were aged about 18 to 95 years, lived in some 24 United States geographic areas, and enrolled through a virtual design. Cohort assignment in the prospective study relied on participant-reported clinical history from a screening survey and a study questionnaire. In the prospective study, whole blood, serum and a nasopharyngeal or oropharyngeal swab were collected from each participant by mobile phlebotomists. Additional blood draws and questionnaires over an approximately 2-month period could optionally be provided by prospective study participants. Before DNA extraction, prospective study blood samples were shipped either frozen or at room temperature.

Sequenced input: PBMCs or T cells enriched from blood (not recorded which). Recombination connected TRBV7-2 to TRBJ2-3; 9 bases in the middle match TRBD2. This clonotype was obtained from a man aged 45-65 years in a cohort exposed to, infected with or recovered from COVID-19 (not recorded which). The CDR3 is CASSLAAGGADTQYF. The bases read TGTGCCAGCAGCTTAGCAGCGGGGGGCGCAGATACGCAGTATTTT.